This T cell receptor beta chain was sequenced in a study of graft-versus-host responses after intestinal transplantation. Remarks on this clone: Its specificity is not known.

Germline CDR1 reads MRHNA; CDR2 reads SNTAGT. The CDR3 consists of 16 residues. V was pared by 2 bases and J by 7 bases, with 8 bases of the junction left unmatched. Profiling relied on immunoSEQ multiplex PCR, and the TCRdb table lists in-frame clones only, not all of them. The repertoire holds about 96,000 clones, with around nine tenths as singletons. The sample here was unstimulated CD4+ T cells sorted from spleen or lymph node cells, taken before intestinal transplant. The rearrangement links TRBV6-4 to TRBJ2-1, with 10 bases matching TRBD2. The TCR comes from a human donor who received an intestinal transplant. The CDR3 nucleotides read TGTGCCAGCAGTGACCGTTCTAGCGGGAGTGGAAATGAGCAGTTCTTC. Amino acids: CASSDRSSGSGNEQFF.